Listed below are T cell receptor beta chains from one sample, sequenced in a study of CD8+ T cells in alopecia areata. Libraries were prepared by immunoSEQ multiplex PCR; TCRdb keeps only in-frame clonotypes and omits some of them. The sample shows about 120,000 clones, about half of them seen only once. The sequencing used CD4+ T cells sorted from blood, collected at week 4, from a patient treated with tofacitinib. The receptors come from a human donor with alopecia areata. The CDR3 runs from the conserved cysteine through the conserved F or W. Fields, in order: clone size, J gene, V gene, D gene, CDR3 DNA, CDR3 protein. D genes are given only for firm matches. Clone size appears in some rows only: once, few, many, or a class for an expanded clone.

>few|TRBJ1-2|TRBV13|.
TGTGCCAGCAGCGACGCCTGGACCGCTAACTATGGCTACACCTTC
CASSDAWTANYGYTF
>.|TRBJ2-1|TRBV5-1|TRBD2
TGCGCCAGCAGACAAACTAGCGGCCTTTACAATGAGCAGTTCTTC
CASRQTSGLYNEQFF
>.|TRBJ2-7|TRBV19|.
TGTGCCAGTAGTGCGGACTACTACGAGCAGTACTTC
CASSADYYEQYF
>.|TRBJ1-1|TRBV7-9|.
TGTGCCAGCAGCTTAGCGTCGTCCACTGAAGCTTTCTTT
CASSLASSTEAFF
>.|TRBJ2-5|TRBV7-9|.
TGTGCCAGCAGCTTACCCGTGTTTGGAGGGGGCGAAAAGACCCAGTACTTC
CASSLPVFGGGEKTQYF
>.|TRBJ2-3|TRBV6-5|.
TGTGCCAGCAGTTTACGGGGGCGCACAGATACGCAGTATTTT
CASSLRGRTDTQYF
>.|TRBJ2-7|TRBV29-1|.
TGCAGCGGCGGACAGACTTACGAGCAGTACTTC
CSGGQTYEQYF
>.|TRBJ2-7|TRBV6-5|TRBD1
TGTGCCAGCAGTCTCTCGGACAGGGGGAGGTACGAGCAGTACTTC
CASSLSDRGRYEQYF
>few|TRBJ1-4|TRBV7-9|TRBD1
TGTGCCAGCAGCCTGGGACAGGGAGGCGAAAAACTGTTTTTT
CASSLGQGGEKLFF
>.|TRBJ1-2|TRBV7-8|TRBD1
TGTGCCAGCAGCTCGGACAGGTCATATGGCTACACCTTC
CASSSDRSYGYTF
>few|TRBJ1-4|TRBV5-4|.
TGTGCCAGCAGCCCTCGGGGGGGGCCAACTAATGAAAAACTGTTTTTT
CASSPRGGPTNEKLFF
>.|TRBJ2-7|TRBV29-1|TRBD1
TGCAGCGTTGAAAGTAGGGGGCTGCGGGAGCAGTACTTC
CSVESRGLREQYF
>once|TRBJ1-1|TRBV30|.
TGTGCCTGGAGTGTCGCTAGGAACACTGAAGCTTTCTTT
CAWSVARNTEAFF
>.|TRBJ1-1|TRBV5-1|.
TGCGCCAGCAGCTCGGGTTTCGGACCAACGAACACTGAAGCTTTCTTT
CASSSGFGPTNTEAFF
>.|TRBJ1-2|TRBV2|.
TGTGCCAGCAGTGCAGACTATTCCCTGGACTACACCTTC
CASSADYSLDYTF
>.|TRBJ2-5|TRBV2|.
TGTGCCAGCAATAGGGGCCAAGAGACCCAGTACTTC
CASNRGQETQYF
>.|TRBJ1-2|TRBV5-6|.
TGTGCCAGTGACTCATACCAGCCGAGGGGTGGCTACACCTTC
CASDSYQPRGGYTF
>.|TRBJ2-1|TRBV29-1|.
TGCAGCGTTGTTAGGAGCTCCTACAATGAGCAGTTCTTC
CSVVRSSYNEQFF
>.|TRBJ2-5|TRBV7-8|.
TGTGCCAGCCGCCCCGCAGGGAGAGGAGGAGAGACCCAGTACTTC
CASRPAGRGGETQYF
>.|TRBJ1-1|TRBV14|.
TGTGCCAGCAGCCCCTTGCTCGGAAACACTGAAGCTTTCTTT
CASSPLLGNTEAFF
>.|TRBJ2-1|TRBV18|TRBD2
TGTGCCAGCTCAACACGACTAGCGGGAGAAGGTTCCTACAATGAGCAGTTCTTC
CASSTRLAGEGSYNEQFF
>.|TRBJ1-2|TRBV30|.
TGTGCCTGGAGGCGACAGGTCCAATATGGCTACACCTTC
CAWRRQVQYGYTF
>few|TRBJ2-3|TRBV13|TRBD2
TGTGCCAGCAGCTCTAGCGGGTGGAGGTCTAGCACAGATACGCAGTATTTT
CASSSSGWRSSTDTQYF
>many|TRBJ1-3|TRBV5-4|.
TGTGCCAGCAGCTTTCAGTCGTCGGACACCATATATTTT
CASSFQSSDTIYF
>.|TRBJ2-1|TRBV29-1|TRBD1
TGCAGCGTTGAAGCCGAGGACAGGGATGGTTATGAGCAGTTCTTC
CSVEAEDRDGYEQFF
>few|TRBJ1-5|TRBV29-1|.
TGCAGCGTTGAAGTGGGCCCGGCGGGGGGCAATCAGCCCCAGCATTTT
CSVEVGPAGGNQPQHF